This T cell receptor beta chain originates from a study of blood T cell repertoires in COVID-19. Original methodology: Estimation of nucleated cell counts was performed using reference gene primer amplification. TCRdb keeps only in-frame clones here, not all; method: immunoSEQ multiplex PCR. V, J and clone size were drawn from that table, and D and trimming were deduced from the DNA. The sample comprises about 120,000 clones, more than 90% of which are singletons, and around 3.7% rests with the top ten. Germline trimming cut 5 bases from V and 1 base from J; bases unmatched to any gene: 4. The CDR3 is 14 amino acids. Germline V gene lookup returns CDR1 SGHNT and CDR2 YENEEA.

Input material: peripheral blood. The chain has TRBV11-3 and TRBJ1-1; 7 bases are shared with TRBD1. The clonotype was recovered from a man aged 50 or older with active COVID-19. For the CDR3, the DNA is TGTGCCAGCAGCCGACAGGGCCCGAACACTGAAGCTTTCTTT. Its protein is CASSRQGPNTEAFF.